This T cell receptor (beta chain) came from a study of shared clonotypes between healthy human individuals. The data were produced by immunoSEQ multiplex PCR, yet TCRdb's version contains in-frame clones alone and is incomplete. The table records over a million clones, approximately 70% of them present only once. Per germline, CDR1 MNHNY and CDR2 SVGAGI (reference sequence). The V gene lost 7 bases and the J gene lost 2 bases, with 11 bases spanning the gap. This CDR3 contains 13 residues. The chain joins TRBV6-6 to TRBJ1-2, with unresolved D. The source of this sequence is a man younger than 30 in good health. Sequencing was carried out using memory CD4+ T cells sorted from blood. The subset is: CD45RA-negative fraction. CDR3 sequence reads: CASINGQNYGYTF. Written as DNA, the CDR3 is TGTGCCAGCATTAACGGGCAAAACTATGGCTACACCTTC.